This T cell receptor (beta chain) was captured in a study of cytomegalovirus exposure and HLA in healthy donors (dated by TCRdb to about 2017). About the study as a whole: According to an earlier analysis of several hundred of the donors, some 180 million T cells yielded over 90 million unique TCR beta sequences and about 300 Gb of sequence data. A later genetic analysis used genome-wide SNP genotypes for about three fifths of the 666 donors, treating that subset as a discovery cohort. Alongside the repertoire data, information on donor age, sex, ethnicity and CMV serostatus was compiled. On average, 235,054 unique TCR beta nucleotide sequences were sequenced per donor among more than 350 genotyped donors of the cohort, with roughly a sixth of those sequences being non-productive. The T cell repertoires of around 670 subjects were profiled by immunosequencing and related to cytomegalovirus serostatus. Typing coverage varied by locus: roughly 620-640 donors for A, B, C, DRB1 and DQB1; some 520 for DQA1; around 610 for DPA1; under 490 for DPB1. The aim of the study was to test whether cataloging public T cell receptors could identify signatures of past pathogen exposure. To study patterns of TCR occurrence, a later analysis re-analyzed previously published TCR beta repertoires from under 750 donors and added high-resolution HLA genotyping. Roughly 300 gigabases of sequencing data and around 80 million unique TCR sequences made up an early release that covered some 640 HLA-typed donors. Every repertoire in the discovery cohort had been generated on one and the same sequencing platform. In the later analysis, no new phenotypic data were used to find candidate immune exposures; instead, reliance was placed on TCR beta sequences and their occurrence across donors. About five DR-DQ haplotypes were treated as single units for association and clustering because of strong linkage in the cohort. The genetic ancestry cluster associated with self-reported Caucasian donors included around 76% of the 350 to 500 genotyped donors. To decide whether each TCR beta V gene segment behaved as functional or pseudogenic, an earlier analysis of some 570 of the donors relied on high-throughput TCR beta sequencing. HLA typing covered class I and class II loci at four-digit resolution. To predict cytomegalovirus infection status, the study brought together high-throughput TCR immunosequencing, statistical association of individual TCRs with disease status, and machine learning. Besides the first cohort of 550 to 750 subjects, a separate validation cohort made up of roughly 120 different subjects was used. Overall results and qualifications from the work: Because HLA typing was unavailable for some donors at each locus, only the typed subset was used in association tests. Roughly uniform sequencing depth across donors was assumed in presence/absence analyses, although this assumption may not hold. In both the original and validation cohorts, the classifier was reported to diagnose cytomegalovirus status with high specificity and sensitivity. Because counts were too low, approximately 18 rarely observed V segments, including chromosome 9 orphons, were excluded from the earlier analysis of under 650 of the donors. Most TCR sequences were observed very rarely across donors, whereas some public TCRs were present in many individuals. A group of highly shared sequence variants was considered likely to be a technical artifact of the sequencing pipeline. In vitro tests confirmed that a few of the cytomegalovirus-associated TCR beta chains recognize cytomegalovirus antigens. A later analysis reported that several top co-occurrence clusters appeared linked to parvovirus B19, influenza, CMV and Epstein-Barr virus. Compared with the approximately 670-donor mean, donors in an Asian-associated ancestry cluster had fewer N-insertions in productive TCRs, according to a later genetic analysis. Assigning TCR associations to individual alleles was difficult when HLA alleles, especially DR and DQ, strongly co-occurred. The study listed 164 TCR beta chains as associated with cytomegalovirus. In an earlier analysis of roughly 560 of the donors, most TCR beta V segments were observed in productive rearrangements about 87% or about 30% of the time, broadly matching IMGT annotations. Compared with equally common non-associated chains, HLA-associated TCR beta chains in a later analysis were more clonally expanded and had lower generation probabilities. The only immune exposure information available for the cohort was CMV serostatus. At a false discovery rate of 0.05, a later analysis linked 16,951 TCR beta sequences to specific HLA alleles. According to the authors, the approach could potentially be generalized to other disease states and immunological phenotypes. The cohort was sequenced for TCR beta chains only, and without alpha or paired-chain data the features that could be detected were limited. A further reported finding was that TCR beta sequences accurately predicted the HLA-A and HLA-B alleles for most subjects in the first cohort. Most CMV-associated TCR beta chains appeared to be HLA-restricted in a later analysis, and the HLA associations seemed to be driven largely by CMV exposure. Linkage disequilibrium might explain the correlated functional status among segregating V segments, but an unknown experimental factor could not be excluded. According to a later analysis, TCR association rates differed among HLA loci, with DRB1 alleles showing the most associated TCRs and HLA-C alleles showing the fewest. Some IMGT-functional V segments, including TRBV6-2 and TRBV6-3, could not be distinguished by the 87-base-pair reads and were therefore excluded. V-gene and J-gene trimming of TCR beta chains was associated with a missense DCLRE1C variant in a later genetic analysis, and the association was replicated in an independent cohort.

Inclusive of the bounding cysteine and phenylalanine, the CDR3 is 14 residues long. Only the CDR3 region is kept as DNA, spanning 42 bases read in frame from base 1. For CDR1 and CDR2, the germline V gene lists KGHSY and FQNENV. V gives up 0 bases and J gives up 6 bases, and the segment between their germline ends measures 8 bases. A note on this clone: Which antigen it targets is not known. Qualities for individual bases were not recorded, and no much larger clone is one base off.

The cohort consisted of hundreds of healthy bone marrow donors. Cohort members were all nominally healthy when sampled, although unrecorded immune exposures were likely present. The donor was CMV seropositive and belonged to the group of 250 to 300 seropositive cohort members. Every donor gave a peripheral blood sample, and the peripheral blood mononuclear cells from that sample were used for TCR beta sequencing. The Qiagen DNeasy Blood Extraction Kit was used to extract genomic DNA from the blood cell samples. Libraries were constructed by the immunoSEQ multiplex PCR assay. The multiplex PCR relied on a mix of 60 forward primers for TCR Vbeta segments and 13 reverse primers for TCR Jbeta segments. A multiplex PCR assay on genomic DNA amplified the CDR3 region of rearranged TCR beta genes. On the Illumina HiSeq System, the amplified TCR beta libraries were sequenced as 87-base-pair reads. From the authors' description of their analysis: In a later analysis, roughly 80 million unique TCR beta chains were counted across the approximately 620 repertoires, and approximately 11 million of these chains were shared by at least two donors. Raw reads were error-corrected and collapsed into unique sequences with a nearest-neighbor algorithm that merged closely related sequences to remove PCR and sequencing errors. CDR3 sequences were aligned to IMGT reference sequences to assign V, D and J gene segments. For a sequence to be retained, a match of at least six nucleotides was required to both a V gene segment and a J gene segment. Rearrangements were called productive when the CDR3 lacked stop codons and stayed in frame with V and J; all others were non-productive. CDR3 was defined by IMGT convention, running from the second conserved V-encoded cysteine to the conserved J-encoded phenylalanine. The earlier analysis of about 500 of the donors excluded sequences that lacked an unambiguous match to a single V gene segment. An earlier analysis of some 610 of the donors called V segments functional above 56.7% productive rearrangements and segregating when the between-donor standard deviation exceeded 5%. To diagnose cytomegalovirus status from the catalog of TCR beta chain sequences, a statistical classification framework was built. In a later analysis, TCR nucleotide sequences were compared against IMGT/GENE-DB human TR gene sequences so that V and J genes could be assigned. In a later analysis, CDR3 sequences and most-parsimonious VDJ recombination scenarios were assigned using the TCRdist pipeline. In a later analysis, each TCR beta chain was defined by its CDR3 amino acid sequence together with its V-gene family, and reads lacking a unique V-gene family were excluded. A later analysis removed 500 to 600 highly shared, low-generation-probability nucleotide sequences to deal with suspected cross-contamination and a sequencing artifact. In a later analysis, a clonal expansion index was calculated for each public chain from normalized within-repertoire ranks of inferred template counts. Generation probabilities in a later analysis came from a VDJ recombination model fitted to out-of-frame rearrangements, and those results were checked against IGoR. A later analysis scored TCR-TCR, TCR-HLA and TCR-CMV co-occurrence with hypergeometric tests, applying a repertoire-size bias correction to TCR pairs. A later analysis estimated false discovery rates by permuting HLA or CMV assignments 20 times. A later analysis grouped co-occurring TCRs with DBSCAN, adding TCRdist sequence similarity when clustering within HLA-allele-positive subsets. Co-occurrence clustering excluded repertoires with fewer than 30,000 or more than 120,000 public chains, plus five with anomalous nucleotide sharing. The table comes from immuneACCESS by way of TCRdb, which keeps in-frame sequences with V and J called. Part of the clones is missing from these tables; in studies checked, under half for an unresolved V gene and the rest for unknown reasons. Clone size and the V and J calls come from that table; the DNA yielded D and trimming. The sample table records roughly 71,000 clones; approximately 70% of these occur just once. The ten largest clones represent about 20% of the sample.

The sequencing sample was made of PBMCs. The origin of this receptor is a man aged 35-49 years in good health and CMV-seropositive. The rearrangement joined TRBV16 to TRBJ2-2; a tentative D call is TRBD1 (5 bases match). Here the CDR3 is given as CASSQSVQAGELFF. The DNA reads TGTGCCAGCAGCCAATCCGTACAGGCCGGGGAGCTGTTTTTT.